This T cell receptor (beta chain) stems from a study of blood T cells in healthy people across ages. Study-wide findings and caveats: TCR beta diversity, measured per million T cells, fell in a roughly linear way with age.

Every donor gave approximately 10 milliliters of peripheral blood. This clonotype has only a few counts. The antigen remains undetermined. V gave up 5 bases and J gave up 2 bases, with 12 bases separating them. Germline V gene lookup returns CDR1 MDHEN and CDR2 SYDVKM. The CDR3 runs to 14 residues. Next came a second PCR, run for roughly 6 to 11 cycles, which used a sample-barcoded 5' primer along with a J-beta primer mix. Template switching added a 12-random-nucleotide identifier to every cDNA molecule. TCRdb recomputed calls from the 5' RACE reads with MiXCR, one row per CDR3 protein. The sample shows about 1,500,000 distinct CDR3 sequences, 35% to 45% of them seen only once.

This TCR was recovered from a woman aged 18 to 35 in good health. The sequencing input was blood. This rearrangement joins TRBV28 to TRBJ1-2, with D unclear. CDR3 in amino acids: CASSGGEMNYGYTF. The DNA of the CDR3 is TGTGCCAGCAGTGGCGGGGAAATGAACTATGGCTACACCTTC.